This T cell receptor (beta chain) was sequenced during a study of immune cell composition in non-small cell lung cancer. The method was immunoSEQ multiplex PCR; TCRdb's version includes in-frame clones alone and lacks a portion of them. The sample holds around 13,000 clones, about 84% seen once. Broader study findings: Tumour-reactive clones were not shown to match dominant in vivo tumour clones. Tumour-associated clones >0.5% occurred in roughly a third of adenocarcinomas, about 80% of squamous. Lung squamous cell carcinoma tumours had significantly higher top 10 clone scores and productive clonality than lung adenocarcinoma.

Concerning this clone: Its antigen is unknown.

The CDR3 sequence is 16 residues long. Trimming at V came to 2 bases and at J to 4 bases, leaving 6 bases not matched to a gene. The germline V gene encodes CDR1 MNHEY and CDR2 SMNVEV (reference sequence). The material sequenced was lung tumor tissue. This receptor was obtained from a human donor with non-small cell lung cancer. The J gene is TRBJ1-3, the V gene TRBV27, with 9 bases that match TRBD1. The CDR3 bases are TGTGCCAGCAGTTTACGCGGGACAGGGTTCGGAAACACCATATATTTT. Protein sequence: CASSLRGTGFGNTIYF.